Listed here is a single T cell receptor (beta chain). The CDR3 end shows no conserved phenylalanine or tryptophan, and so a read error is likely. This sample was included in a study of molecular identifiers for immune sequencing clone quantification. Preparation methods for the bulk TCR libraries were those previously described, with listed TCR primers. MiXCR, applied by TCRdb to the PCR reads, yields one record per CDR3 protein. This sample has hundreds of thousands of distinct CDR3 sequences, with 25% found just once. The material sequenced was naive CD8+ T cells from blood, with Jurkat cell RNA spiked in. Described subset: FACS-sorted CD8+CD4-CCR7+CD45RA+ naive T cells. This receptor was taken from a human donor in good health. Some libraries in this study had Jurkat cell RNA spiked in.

Here the CDR3 reads CASSLLSGETSYEQYL. The CDR3 DNA is TGTGCCAGCAGCTTACTAAGCGGGGAAACCTCCTACGAGCAGTACCTC. The chain has TRBV5-6 and TRBJ2-7; 7 bases agree with TRBD2. Germline values: CDR1 SGHDT, CDR2 YYEEEE. The CDR3 has 16 amino acids. Trimming took 2 bases from V and 0 from J; bases not matched to a gene: 8.